Listed here is a single T cell receptor (beta chain). The data were obtained in a study of T cell changes during pregnancy in multiple sclerosis. The CDR3 consists of 14 residues. From germline, CDR1 is MNHEY and CDR2 SMNVEV (reference sequence). The germline V and J ends were trimmed by 4 bases and 7 bases, with 13 bases remaining between them. Clones were sequenced by immunoSEQ multiplex PCR, and TCRdb holds only the in-frame ones, with some missing. The table lists approximately 100,000 clones, 90% to 95% of them singletons. The TCR comes from a female donor with multiple sclerosis, enrolled in a pregnancy study. The sample was peripheral blood, taken before pregnancy. The chain combines TRBV27 with TRBJ2-2; D ambiguous. The CDR3 DNA is TGTGCCAGCAGTTCGGTAGGAGCCGGCGGGGAGCTGTTTTTT. It specifies CASSSVGAGGELFF.